Sequencing of this T cell receptor (beta chain) was carried out in a study of shared clonotypes between healthy human individuals. The assay was immunoSEQ multiplex PCR, and TCRdb's table has in-frame clones only and misses some. The profile shows roughly 1,500,000 clones, around 98% of them singletons. CDR1 SGHNT and CDR2 YYREEE come from the germline V gene (reference sequence). The CDR3 covers 16 residues. Trimming pared 4 bases from V and 1 base from J, leaving 14 bases between. This clone was observed once. This receptor was obtained from a man younger than 45 in good health. The sample was naive CD4+ T cells sorted from blood. Subset given: CD45RA+ positively selected. The chain links TRBV5-4 to TRBJ2-2; tentative D call: TRBD2 (6 bases). In DNA form, the CDR3 reads TGTGCCAGCAGCCCGGCAACTAGCAGGAACACCGGGGAGCTGTTTTTT. Translated, it gives CASSPATSRNTGELFF.